The rows below give T cell receptor beta chains drawn from one sample of a study of blood T cell repertoires in COVID-19. Repertoires were generated with immunoSEQ multiplex PCR, while TCRdb's copy carries only in-frame clones and drops some. The sample has roughly 68,000 clones; about nine tenths are singletons. What was sequenced was peripheral blood. Receptors originate from a human donor in a cohort sampled during active COVID-19. Both conserved end residues are part of each CDR3. D genes are given only for firm matches. A row's size may be missing; if present it is once, few, many or a size class.

TRBV6-6	.	.	TRBJ2-6	17	CASSPKPQGAGANVLTF	TGTGCCAGCAGTCCCAAGCCTCAGGGTGCTGGGGCCAACGTCCTGACTTTC
TRBV2	.	.	TRBJ2-7	14	CASSVIRQLYEQYF	TGTGCCAGCAGTGTTATCCGACAGCTCTACGAGCAGTACTTC
TRBV6-5	.	.	TRBJ2-2	13	CASSPGNTGELFF	TGTGCCAGCTCCCCGGGGAACACCGGGGAGCTGTTTTTT
TRBV7-6	.	.	TRBJ2-2	14	CASSPTVHTGELFF	TGTGCCAGCAGCCCCACTGTCCATACCGGGGAGCTGTTTTTT
TRBV5-1	.	.	TRBJ1-1	12	CASSLDRTEAFF	TGCGCCAGCAGCTTGGATCGGACTGAAGCTTTCTTT
TRBV7-8	TRBD2	.	TRBJ2-7	15	CASSSGLAGIYEQYF	TGTGCCAGCAGCTCGGGACTAGCGGGGATTTACGAGCAGTACTTC
TRBV9	.	.	TRBJ2-4	16	CASSATGNLAKNIQYF	TGTGCCAGCAGCGCAACAGGGAACTTAGCCAAAAACATTCAGTACTTC
TRBV11-2	.	.	TRBJ1-1	16	CASSLVSGAVNTEAFF	TGTGCCAGCAGCTTAGTTTCTGGGGCAGTGAACACTGAAGCTTTCTTT
TRBV5-1	.	.	TRBJ1-2	14	CASSLTPGDYGYTF	TGCGCCAGCAGCTTGACGCCAGGGGACTATGGCTACACCTTC
TRBV12-3/TRBV12-4	.	.	TRBJ2-1	13	CASSLATGREQFF	TGTGCCAGCAGTTTGGCGACAGGCCGTGAGCAGTTCTTC
TRBV19	.	.	TRBJ1-5	15	CASRVAAYSNQPQHF	TGTGCCAGTAGAGTGGCAGCGTATAGCAATCAGCCCCAGCATTTT
TRBV18	TRBD2	.	TRBJ2-5	13	CASSSTGGETQYF	TGTGCCAGCTCATCGACGGGGGGAGAGACCCAGTACTTC
TRBV5-1	TRBD2	.	TRBJ2-2	17	CASRSGGGVANTGELFF	TGCGCCAGCAGATCCGGTGGGGGGGTTGCGAACACCGGGGAGCTGTTTTTT
TRBV5-1	.	.	TRBJ1-4	13	CASSLASAEKLFF	TGCGCCAGCAGCTTGGCCAGTGCTGAAAAACTGTTTTTT
TRBV7-9	TRBD1	once	TRBJ2-3	14	CAGETRDRPDTQYF	TGTGCCGGCGAGACTCGGGACAGGCCAGATACGCAGTATTTT
TRBV6-4	.	.	TRBJ1-1	15	CANPESAGSPAEAFF	TGTGCCAACCCTGAGAGTGCAGGGTCGCCGGCTGAAGCTTTCTTT
TRBV7-9	.	few	TRBJ2-2	12	CASSLDTGELFF	TGTGCCAGCAGCCTCGACACCGGGGAGCTGTTTTTT
TRBV3-1/TRBV3-2	.	once	TRBJ1-3	13	CASSLRLGDTIYF	TGTGCCAGCAGCCTACGGTTAGGAGACACCATATATTTT
TRBV6-4	TRBD1	.	TRBJ1-1	13	CASSRDRNTEAFF	TGTGCCAGCAGTAGGGACAGGAACACTGAAGCTTTCTTT
TRBV27	.	.	TRBJ2-7	13	CASSSTDSYEQYF	TGTGCCAGCAGTTCGACCGACAGCTACGAGCAGTACTTC
TRBV5-1	.	.	TRBJ1-4	16	CASSLVGTATNEKLFF	TGCGCCAGCAGCTTGGTGGGCACGGCAACTAATGAAAAACTGTTTTTT
TRBV9	TRBD1	.	TRBJ2-7	15	CASSPRDRGNNEQYF	TGTGCCAGCAGCCCCCGGGACAGGGGGAACAACGAGCAGTACTTC
TRBV2	.	.	TRBJ2-5	11	CGSGRQETQYF	TGTGGCTCGGGGAGACAAGAGACCCAGTACTTC
TRBV24-1	TRBD1	.	TRBJ1-5	18	CATSDNNRGPASNQPQHF	TGTGCCACCAGTGATAATAACAGGGGCCCCGCCAGCAATCAGCCCCAGCATTTT
TRBV27	TRBD2	.	TRBJ2-7	16	CASSFRLAGDSYEQYF	TGTGCCAGCAGTTTTCGACTAGCGGGAGATTCCTACGAGCAGTACTTC
TRBV4-3	.	.	TRBJ2-3	15	CASSPRQASTDTQYF	TGCGCCAGCAGCCCGCGACAGGCAAGCACAGATACGCAGTATTTT
TRBV27	.	.	TRBJ2-2	13	CASSFRETGELFF	TGTGCCAGCAGTTTTCGGGAAACCGGGGAGCTGTTTTTT
TRBV18	TRBD1	.	TRBJ1-2	14	CASSPQGQVGGYTF	TGTGCCAGCTCACCACAAGGACAGGTTGGTGGCTACACCTTC
TRBV5-5	TRBD1	.	TRBJ2-7	16	CASSSLQGVSSYEQYF	TGTGCCAGCAGCTCGTTGCAGGGGGTAAGCTCCTACGAGCAGTACTTC
TRBV2	TRBD1	.	TRBJ2-1	15	CASSRDRGRVNEQFF	TGTGCCAGCAGTAGGGACAGGGGGCGGGTCAATGAGCAGTTCTTC
TRBV7-3	.	.	TRBJ1-2	14	CASSLTARAYGYTF	TGTGCCAGCAGCTTAACTGCCAGGGCCTATGGCTACACCTTC
TRBV19	.	.	TRBJ2-1	16	CASSTTDSSSYNEQFF	TGTGCCAGTAGTACTACCGACAGCAGCTCCTACAATGAGCAGTTCTTC
TRBV7-2	.	.	TRBJ2-7	14	CASSLMAGNYEQYF	TGTGCCAGCAGCTTGATGGCGGGGAACTACGAGCAGTACTTC
TRBV14	TRBD2	.	TRBJ2-1	16	CASSQGSGGAYNEQFF	TGTGCCAGCAGCCAAGGTAGCGGGGGCGCCTACAATGAGCAGTTCTTC
TRBV29-1	TRBD1	.	TRBJ2-7	11	CSQTGGYEQYF	TGCAGCCAAACAGGGGGGTACGAGCAGTACTTC
TRBV18	TRBD1	.	TRBJ1-1	14	CASSQGTVNTEAFF	TGTGCCAGCTCCCAGGGGACAGTGAACACTGAAGCTTTCTTT
TRBV7-2	TRBD2	.	TRBJ2-7	14	CASSVAGGSYEQYF	TGTGCCAGCAGCGTAGCGGGAGGGTCCTACGAGCAGTACTTC
TRBV28	.	.	TRBJ2-7	13	CASLADLAYEQYF	TGTGCCAGCCTGGCGGATCTCGCCTACGAGCAGTACTTC
TRBV19	TRBD2	.	TRBJ2-7	15	CASTRTSGGPYEQYF	TGTGCCAGTACCCGGACTAGCGGGGGACCCTACGAGCAGTACTTC
TRBV2	TRBD1	.	TRBJ2-3	15	CASSPKTGLADTQYF	TGTGCCAGCAGTCCCAAGACAGGGTTGGCAGATACGCAGTATTTT
TRBV10-2	TRBD2	.	TRBJ2-5	15	CASRPQRGGPETQYF	TGCGCCAGCAGACCCCAGCGGGGGGGCCCAGAGACCCAGTACTTC
TRBV7-2	TRBD1	.	TRBJ2-7	16	CASSEQGQLPTYEQYF	TGTGCCAGCAGCGAACAGGGACAGCTACCGACCTACGAGCAGTACTTC
TRBV7-9	.	.	TRBJ2-3	15	CASSLYGRATDTQYF	TGTGCCAGCAGCTTATACGGGAGAGCCACAGATACGCAGTATTTT
TRBV6-5	.	few	TRBJ1-2	15	CASSRWDTSNYGYTF	TGTGCCAGCAGTAGATGGGACACTTCGAACTATGGCTACACCTTC
TRBV29-1	.	.	TRBJ1-1	13	CSVEGPGDTEAFF	TGCAGCGTTGAAGGTCCTGGAGACACTGAAGCTTTCTTT
TRBV7-3	TRBD2	.	TRBJ2-2	14	CASSLGGADGELFF	TGTGCCAGCAGCTTGGGAGGGGCGGACGGGGAGCTGTTTTTT